This T cell receptor beta chain derives from a study of identical twins. Notes on the study in general: Twin pairs had excess sharing that was weaker in beta out-of-frame sequences. Out-of-frame sharing of TCR alpha in monozygotic twins was underestimated by models. Insertions ran lower in abundant cord blood beta clonotypes, though not in memory repertoires.

V was cut by 1 base and J by 0 bases, with 6 bases left in between. This CDR3 contains 14 residues. Germline lookup yields CDR1 SEHNR and CDR2 FQNEAQ (reference sequence). This clonotype occurred many times. The target antigen is unknown. Each CDR3 protein is one row after TCRdb ran MiXCR on the 5' RACE reads. The data hold roughly 260,000 distinct CDR3 sequences, with approximately 6.8% observed a single time. These data were likewise used in another study, on yellow fever vaccine responses in identical twins. In that study: Among the twins, the vaccine T cell response reportedly seemed partly convergent and partly personalized.

What was sequenced was CD8+ T cells sorted from blood. This sequence was found in a woman aged 18-29 years in good health. The gene calls are TRBV7-9 and TRBJ2-5; possible D gene TRBD1, 5 bases. The CDR3 region has the DNA TGTGCCAGCAGCTTAGAGGGGAACCAAGAGACCCAGTACTTC. Translating it yields CASSLEGNQETQYF.